The T cell receptor beta chain under discussion was sequenced for a study of beta chain features in type 1 diabetes. With respect to this clone: Its antigen is currently unknown.

General observations from the study: People with Type 1 diabetes carried modestly yet significantly shorter TCRB CDR3s in all four CD4+ subsets. Shorter templates may be favored by PCR, equally so in patients and controls. There were fewer insertions and more deletions at the VDJ junctions of type 1 diabetes patients.

Expressed TCRB transcripts were sequenced, since all the RNA that had been isolated was reverse transcribed. Each sample of naive, central memory or regulatory T cells had, on average, approximately 3.5 million reads. Only in-frame clones appear in the TCRdb table, and some are missing; sequencing was by immunoSEQ multiplex PCR. The data hold fewer than 550,000 clones, with around 10% observed a single time. The CDR3 consists of 16 residues. Germline assignment: CDR1 LGHNA and CDR2 YSLEER. V lost 6 bases to trimming and J lost 3 bases; unmatched junction nucleotides: 7. Sequenced: naive CD4+ T cells from blood. The receptor's source is a woman aged 18 to 35 in good health. The genes are TRBV4-3 and TRBJ1-6, with TRBD1 matching 8 bases. The chain's CDR3 is CASRRSGTGYNSPLHF. For the CDR3, the DNA is TGCGCCAGCAGACGCTCCGGGACAGGCTATAATTCACCCCTCCACTTT.